This T cell receptor (beta chain) was observed in a study of a mutant IDH1 vaccine in newly diagnosed glioma. Overall study context: Across weeks 1, 3, 5, 7, 11, 15, 19 and 23, patients received a vaccination each time, eight in all. Of treated patients, around 62% were men and approximately 40% women, averaging around 42 years. Before enrollment, patients got radiotherapy alone, temozolomide alone, or mostly the combination.

Trimming at V came to 1 base and at J to 0 bases, leaving 2 bases not matched to a gene. CDR3 length: 15 amino acids. Germline V gives CDR1 MGHRA, CDR2 YSYEKL. Here immunoSEQ multiplex PCR was the method, and the copy in TCRdb shows in-frame clones only, minus some. The table shows under 150,000 clones, with about 90% occurring only once. Findings of the study overall: Alterations occurring in top peripheral T cell clonotypes seemed unrelated to pseudoprogression.

Stated time point: week 11, during vaccination. The content of each vaccine dose was 300 ug of mutant IDH1 20-mer peptide, and topical imiquimod accompanied it. In this sample, this clone turned up once. The antigen remains undetermined. The origin of this receptor is a woman in her fifties or sixties with glioma. The chain recombines TRBV4-1 with TRBJ2-7, with TRBD1 matching 8 bases. The sample consisted of PBMCs, taken from a glioma patient whose treatment included an IDH1 peptide vaccine. For the CDR3, the DNA is TGCGCCAGCAGCCAAGTCCAGGGGGCCTCCTACGAGCAGTACTTC. Translating gives CASSQVQGASYEQYF.